Listed here are 2 T cell receptor beta chains from one sample, sequenced in a study of blood T cell repertoires in COVID-19. TCRdb's copy holds only in-frame clones and misses some; the assay was immunoSEQ multiplex PCR. The sample lists hundreds of thousands of clones; more than 70% were seen once. Input material: PBMCs or T cells enriched from blood (not recorded which). All receptors come from a woman aged 55-75 years in a cohort exposed to, infected with or recovered from COVID-19 (not recorded which).

This clone has more than one count but fewer than ten. J is TRBJ1-1 and V is TRBV15; D unresolved. Trimming shortened V by 0 bases and J by 0 bases, and 14 bases separated the two germline ends. Per germline, CDR1 LNHNV and CDR2 YYDKDF (reference sequence). The CDR3 spans 17 residues. Written as DNA, the CDR3 is TGTGCCACCAGCAGAGATCACATATGGCCCATGAACACTGAAGCTTTCTTT. Its protein is CATSRDHIWPMNTEAFF. Full variable domain (remainder filled in from reference TRBV15 and TRBJ1-1): DAMVIQNPRYQVTQFGKPVTLSCSQTLNHNVMYWYQQKSSQAPKLLFHYYDKDFNNEADTPDNFQSRRPNTSFCFLDIRSPGLGDTAMYLCATSRDHIWPMNTEAFFGQGTRLTVV.

The rearrangement uses TRBV24-1 and TRBJ2-1, with 13 bases lining up with TRBD2. With V trimmed by 6 bases and J by 6 bases, 10 bases remained unmatched. The germline V gene has CDR1 KGHDR and CDR2 SFDVKD. There are 17 residues in the CDR3. The CDR3 DNA is TGTGCCACCAGTCCTACCGGGACTAGCGGGAACTTCAATGAGCAGTTCTTC. Translating gives CATSPTGTSGNFNEQFF.